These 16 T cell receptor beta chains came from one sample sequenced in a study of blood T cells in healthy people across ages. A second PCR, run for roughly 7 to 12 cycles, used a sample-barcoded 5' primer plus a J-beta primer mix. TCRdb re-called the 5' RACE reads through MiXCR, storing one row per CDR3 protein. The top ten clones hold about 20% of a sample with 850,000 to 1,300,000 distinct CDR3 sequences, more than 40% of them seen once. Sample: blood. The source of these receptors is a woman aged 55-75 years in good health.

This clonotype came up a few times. CDR3 bases: TGTGCCAGCAGCTTGGTATTGGCGGGAATGGAAACGCAGTATTTT. Encoded protein: CASSLVLAGMETQYF. The chain carries TRBV5-4 and TRBJ2-3; D is possibly TRBD2 (6 bases). This CDR3 comprises 15 residues. The V gene lost 0 bases and the J gene lost 9 bases, with 17 bases spanning the gap. Germline-derived CDR1 and CDR2 are SGHNT and YYREEE (reference sequence). Using reference TRBV5-4 and TRBJ2-3 for the parts outside the CDR3, the full variable domain is ETGVTQSPTHLIKTRGQQVTLRCSSQSGHNTVSWYQQALGQGPQFIFQYYREEENGRGNFPPRFSGLQFPNYSSELNVNALELDDSALYLCASSLVLAGMETQYFGPGTRLTVL.

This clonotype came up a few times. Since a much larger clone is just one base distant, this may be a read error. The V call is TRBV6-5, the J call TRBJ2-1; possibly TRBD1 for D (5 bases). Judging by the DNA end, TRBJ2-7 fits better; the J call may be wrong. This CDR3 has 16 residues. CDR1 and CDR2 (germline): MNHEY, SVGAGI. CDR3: CASSSKQASSYNEQYF. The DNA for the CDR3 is TGTGCCAGCAGCTCGAAACAGGCCAGCTCCTACAATGAGCAGTACTTC.

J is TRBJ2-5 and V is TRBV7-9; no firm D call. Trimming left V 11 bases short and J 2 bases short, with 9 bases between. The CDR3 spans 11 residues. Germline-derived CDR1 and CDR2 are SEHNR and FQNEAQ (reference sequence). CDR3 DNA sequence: TGTGCCTCCCAGTCACAAGAGACCCAGTACTTC. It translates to CASQSQETQYF.

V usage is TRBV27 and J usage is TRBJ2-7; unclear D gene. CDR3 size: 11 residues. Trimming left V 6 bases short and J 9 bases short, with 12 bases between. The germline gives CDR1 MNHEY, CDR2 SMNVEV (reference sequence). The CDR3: CASRLGIRQYF. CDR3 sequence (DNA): TGTGCCAGCAGGCTTGGGATACGGCAGTACTTC.

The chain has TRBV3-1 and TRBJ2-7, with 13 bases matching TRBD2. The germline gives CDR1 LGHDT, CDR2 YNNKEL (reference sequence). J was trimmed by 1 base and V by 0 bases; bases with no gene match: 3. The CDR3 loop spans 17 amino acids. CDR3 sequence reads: CASSQDLLAGGSYEQYF. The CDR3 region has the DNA TGTGCCAGCAGCCAAGATCTACTAGCGGGAGGGTCCTACGAGCAGTACTTC.

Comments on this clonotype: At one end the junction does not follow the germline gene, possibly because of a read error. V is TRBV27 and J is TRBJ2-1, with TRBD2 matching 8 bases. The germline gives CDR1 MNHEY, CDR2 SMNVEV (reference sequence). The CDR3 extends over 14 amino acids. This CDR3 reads CTSSPPLLAEEQFF. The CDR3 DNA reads TGTACCAGCAGCCCCCCTCTACTAGCGGAAGAGCAGTTCTTC.

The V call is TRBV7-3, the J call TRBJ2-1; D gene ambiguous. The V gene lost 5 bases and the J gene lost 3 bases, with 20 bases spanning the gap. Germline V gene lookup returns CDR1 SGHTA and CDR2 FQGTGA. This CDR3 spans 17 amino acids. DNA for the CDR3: TGTGCCAGCAGCCCCAACCCTCAGAGGTCCTACTACAATGAGCAGTTCTTC. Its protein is CASSPNPQRSYYNEQFF.

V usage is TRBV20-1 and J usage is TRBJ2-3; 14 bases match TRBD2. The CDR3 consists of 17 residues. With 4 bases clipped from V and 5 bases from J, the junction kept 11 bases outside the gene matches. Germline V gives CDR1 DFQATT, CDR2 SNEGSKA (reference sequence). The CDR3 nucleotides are TGCAGTGCTACCAAGACTAGCGGGAGGGCCTTAGGAGATACGCAGTATTTT. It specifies CSATKTSGRALGDTQYF.

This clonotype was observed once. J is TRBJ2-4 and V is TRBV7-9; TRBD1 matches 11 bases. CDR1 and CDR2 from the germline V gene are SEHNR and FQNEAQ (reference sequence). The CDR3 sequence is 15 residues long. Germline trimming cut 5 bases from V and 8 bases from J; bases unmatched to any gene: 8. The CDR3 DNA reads TGTGCCAGCAGCGCGGGGGACAGGGGGATGGACATTCAGTACTTC. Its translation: CASSAGDRGMDIQYF.

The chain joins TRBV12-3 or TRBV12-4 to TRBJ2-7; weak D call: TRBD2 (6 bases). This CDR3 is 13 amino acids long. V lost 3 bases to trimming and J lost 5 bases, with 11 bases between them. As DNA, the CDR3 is TGTGCCAGCAGTTTCGCGGGACTGGACGAGCAGTACTTC. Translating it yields CASSFAGLDEQYF.

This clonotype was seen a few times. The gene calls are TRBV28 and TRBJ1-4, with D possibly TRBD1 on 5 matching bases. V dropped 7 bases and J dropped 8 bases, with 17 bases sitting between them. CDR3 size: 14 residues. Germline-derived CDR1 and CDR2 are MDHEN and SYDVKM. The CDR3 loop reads CASTSDRLGEKLFF. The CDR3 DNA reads TGTGCCAGCACCTCCGACAGACTGGGGGAAAAACTGTTTTTT. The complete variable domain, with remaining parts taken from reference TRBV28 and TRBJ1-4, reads DVKVTQSSRYLVKRTGEKVFLECVQDMDHENMFWYRQDPGLGLRLIYFSYDVKMKEKGDIPEGYSVSREKKERFSLILESASTNQTSMYLCASTSDRLGEKLFFGSGTQLSVL.

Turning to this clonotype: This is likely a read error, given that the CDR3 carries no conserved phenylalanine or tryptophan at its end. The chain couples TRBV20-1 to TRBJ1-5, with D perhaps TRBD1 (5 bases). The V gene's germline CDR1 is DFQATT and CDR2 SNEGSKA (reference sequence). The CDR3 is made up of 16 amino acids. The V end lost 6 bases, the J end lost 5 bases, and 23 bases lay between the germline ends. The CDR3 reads CSATRSGGSGYQPQHL. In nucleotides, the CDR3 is TGCAGTGCCACCCGATCGGGGGGGTCTGGTTATCAGCCCCAGCATTTA.

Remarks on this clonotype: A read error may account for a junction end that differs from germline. The CDR3 loop reads CAGSLLAGAGQTQYF. The CDR3 coding sequence is TGTGCCGGCAGTCTACTAGCGGGAGCCGGTCAGACCCAGTACTTC. The chain is built from TRBV12-3 or TRBV12-4 and TRBJ2-4, with 11 bases matching TRBD2. The assigned J gene may be wrong: the sequence end matches TRBJ2-5 better. The CDR3 extends over 15 amino acids.

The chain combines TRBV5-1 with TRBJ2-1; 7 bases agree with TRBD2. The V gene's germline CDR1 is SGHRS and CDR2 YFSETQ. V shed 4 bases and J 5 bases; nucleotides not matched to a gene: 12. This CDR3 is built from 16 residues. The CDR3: CASSPLGSGINNEQFF. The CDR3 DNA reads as TGCGCCAGCAGCCCCCTGGGGAGCGGGATTAACAATGAGCAGTTCTTC.

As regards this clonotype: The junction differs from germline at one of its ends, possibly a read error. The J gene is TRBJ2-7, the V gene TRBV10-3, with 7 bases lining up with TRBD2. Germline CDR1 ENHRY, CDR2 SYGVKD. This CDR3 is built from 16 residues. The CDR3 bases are TGTACCATCAGTGAGAGCCCAAGCGGGACGTCCTACGAGCAGTACTTC. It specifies CTISESPSGTSYEQYF.

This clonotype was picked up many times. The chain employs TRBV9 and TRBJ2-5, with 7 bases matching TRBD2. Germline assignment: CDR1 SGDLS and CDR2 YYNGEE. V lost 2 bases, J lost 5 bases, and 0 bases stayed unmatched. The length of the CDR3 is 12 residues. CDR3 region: CASSVGGETQYF. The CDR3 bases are TGTGCCAGCAGCGTCGGGGGGGAGACCCAGTACTTC. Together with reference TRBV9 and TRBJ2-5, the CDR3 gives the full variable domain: DSGVTQTPKHLITATGQRVTLRCSPRSGDLSVYWYQQSLDQGLQFLIQYYNGEERAKGNILERFSAQQFPDLHSELNLSSLELGDSALYFCASSVGGETQYFGPGTRLLVL.